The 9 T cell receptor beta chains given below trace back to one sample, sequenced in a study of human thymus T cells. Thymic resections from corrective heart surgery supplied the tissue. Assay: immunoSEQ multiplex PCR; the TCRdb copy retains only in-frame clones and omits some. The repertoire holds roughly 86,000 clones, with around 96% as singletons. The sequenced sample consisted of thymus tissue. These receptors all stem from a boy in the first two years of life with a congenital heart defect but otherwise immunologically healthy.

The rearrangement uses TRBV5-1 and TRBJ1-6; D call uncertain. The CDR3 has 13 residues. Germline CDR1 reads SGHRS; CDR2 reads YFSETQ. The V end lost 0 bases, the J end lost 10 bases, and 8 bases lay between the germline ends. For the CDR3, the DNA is TGCGCCAGCAGCTTGGATGGAGCCTCACCCCTCCACTTT. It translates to CASSLDGASPLHF.

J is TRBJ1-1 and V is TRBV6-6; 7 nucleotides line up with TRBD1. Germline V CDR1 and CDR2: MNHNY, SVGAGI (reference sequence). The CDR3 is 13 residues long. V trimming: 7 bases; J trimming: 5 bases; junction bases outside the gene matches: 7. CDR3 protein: CASNTGVRTEAFF. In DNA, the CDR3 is TGTGCCAGCAACACAGGGGTTAGGACTGAAGCTTTCTTT.

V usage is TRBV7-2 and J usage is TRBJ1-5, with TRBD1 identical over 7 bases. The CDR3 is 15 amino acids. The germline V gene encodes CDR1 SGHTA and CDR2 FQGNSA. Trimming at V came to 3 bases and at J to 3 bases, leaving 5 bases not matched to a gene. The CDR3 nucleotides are TGTGCCAGCAGCTTGGGACAGTCTACCAATCAGCCCCAGCATTTT. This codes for CASSLGQSTNQPQHF.

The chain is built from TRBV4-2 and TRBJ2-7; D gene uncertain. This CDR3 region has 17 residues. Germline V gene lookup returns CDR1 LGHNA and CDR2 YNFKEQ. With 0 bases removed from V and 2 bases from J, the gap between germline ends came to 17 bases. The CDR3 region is CASSQDRNRSPPYEQYF. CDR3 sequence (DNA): TGTGCCAGCAGCCAAGATCGGAACCGAAGCCCACCCTACGAGCAGTACTTC.

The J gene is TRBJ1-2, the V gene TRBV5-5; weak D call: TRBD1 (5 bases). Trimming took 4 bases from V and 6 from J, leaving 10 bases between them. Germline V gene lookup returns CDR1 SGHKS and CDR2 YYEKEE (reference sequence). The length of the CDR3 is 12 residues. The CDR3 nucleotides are TGTGCCAGCAGCCTGGCGGACAATGGCTACACCTTC. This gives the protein CASSLADNGYTF. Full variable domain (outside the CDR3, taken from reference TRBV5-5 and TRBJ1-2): DAGVTQSPTHLIKTRGQQVTLRCSPISGHKSVSWYQQVLGQGPQFIFQYYEKEERGRGNFPDRFSARQFPNYSSELNVNALLLGDSALYLCASSLADNGYTFGSGTRLTVV.

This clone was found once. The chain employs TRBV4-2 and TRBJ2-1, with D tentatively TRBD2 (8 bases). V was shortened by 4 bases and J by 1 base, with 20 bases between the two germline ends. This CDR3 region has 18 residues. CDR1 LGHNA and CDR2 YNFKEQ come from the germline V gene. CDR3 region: CASSPEGAGGKSYNEQFF. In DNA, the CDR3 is TGTGCCAGCAGCCCGGAGGGGGCGGGGGGCAAATCCTACAATGAGCAGTTCTTC.

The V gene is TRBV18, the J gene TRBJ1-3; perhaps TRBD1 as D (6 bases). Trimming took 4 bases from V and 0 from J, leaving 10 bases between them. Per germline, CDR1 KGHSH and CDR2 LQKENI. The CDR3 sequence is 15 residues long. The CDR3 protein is CASSHKQGSGNTIYF. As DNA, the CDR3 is TGTGCCAGCTCACATAAACAGGGCTCTGGAAACACCATATATTTT.

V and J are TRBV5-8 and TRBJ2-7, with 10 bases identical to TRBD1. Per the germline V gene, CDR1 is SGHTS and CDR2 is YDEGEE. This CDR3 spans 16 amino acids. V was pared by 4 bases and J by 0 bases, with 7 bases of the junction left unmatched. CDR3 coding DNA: TGTGCCAGCAGCATTCCCGGGACAGGGGACTCCTACGAGCAGTACTTC. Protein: CASSIPGTGDSYEQYF.

This chain's CDR3 is CASSLGDSGAYEQYF. The CDR3 nucleotides read TGTGCCAGCAGCTTAGGGGATAGCGGGGCTTACGAGCAGTACTTC. The V gene is TRBV11-2, the J gene TRBJ2-7; TRBD2 matches at 8 bases. V was clipped by 1 base and J by 4 bases; unmatched bases: 6. The CDR3 consists of 15 residues. Germline loops: CDR1 SGHAT, CDR2 FQNNGV.